Below, 20 T cell receptor beta chains from the same sample are listed, as sequenced in a study of shared clonotypes between healthy human individuals (dated by TCRdb to the early 2020s). The library was built by means of the immunoSEQ multiplex PCR assay. Sourced from immuneACCESS, this table was stored by TCRdb with only in-frame sequences that have V and J called. A share of the clones is absent; for the studies checked, an unresolved V gene accounts for under half, and the remainder has no known explanation. Here the sample has about 2.1 million clones; around 93% occur a single time. Of the sample, approximately 1.7% is held by the ten largest clones. CD8 naive samples consisted of CD45RO-negative cells that were positively selected for CCR7, yielding a CD45RA+CCR7+ population without TemRA cells. The sequenced sample consisted of naive CD8+ T cells from PBMCs. The cell subset or site label for this specimen denotes: CD45RA+CCR7+. The receptors here all came from a man between 18 and 29 years old in good health. Some clones in this sample may be carry-over from other donors' samples.

This chain links TRBV7-9 with TRBJ1-4, with D unclear. CDR1 SEHNR and CDR2 FQNEAQ come from the germline V gene (reference sequence). The V and J ends lost 2 bases and 8 bases respectively, with 12 bases between them. This CDR3 has 14 residues. The CDR3 reads CASSLSGPGEKLFF. The CDR3, as DNA: TGTGCCAGCAGCTTATCCGGGCCGGGCGAAAAACTGTTTTTT.

V and J are TRBV14 and TRBJ2-7; 7 positions match TRBD1. J lost 5 bases, V lost 3 bases, and 16 bases had no gene match. Germline CDR1 is SGHDN and CDR2 is FVKESK. CDR3 length: 17 residues. DNA of the CDR3: TGTGCCAGCAGCCATCTCACCATCGGAAGACAGGGAAACGAGCAGTACTTC. Amino acids: CASSHLTIGRQGNEQYF.

The V gene is TRBV18, the J gene TRBJ2-3, with D tentatively TRBD2 (7 bases). Trimming removed 3 bases from V and 7 bases from J, with 20 bases in between. In germline, CDR1 is KGHSH, CDR2 LQKENI. The CDR3 spans 16 residues. As DNA, the CDR3 is TGTGCCAGCTCACCGGCGGGGGCCCCACGATATAATACGCAGTATTTT. This codes for CASSPAGAPRYNTQYF.

The chain has TRBV28 and TRBJ2-2; perhaps TRBD1 as D (5 bases). The germline CDR1 and CDR2 sequences are MDHEN and SYDVKM. CDR3 length equals 13 residues. Trimming left V 3 bases short and J 5 bases short, with 7 bases between. CDR3: CASSLAGTGELFF. Here the CDR3 DNA reads TGTGCCAGCAGTTTGGCAGGGACCGGGGAGCTGTTTTTT.

The V call is TRBV9, the J call TRBJ2-1, with D perhaps matching TRBD1 (5 bases). The CDR3 covers 13 residues. V was pared by 0 bases and J by 8 bases, with 9 bases between. CDR1 is SGDLS and CDR2 is YYNGEE in the germline V gene. This chain's CDR3 is CASSVVQGHEQFF. The CDR3 region has the DNA TGTGCCAGCAGCGTAGTTCAGGGCCATGAGCAGTTCTTC.

The chain carries TRBV9 and TRBJ2-1; D call uncertain. The CDR3 runs to 13 residues. Germline loops: CDR1 SGDLS, CDR2 YYNGEE. Trimming took 3 bases from V and 9 from J, leaving 13 bases between them. The CDR3 is CASSASGLGEQFF. DNA for the CDR3: TGTGCCAGCAGCGCCTCCGGGCTTGGTGAGCAGTTCTTC.

In this sample, this clone turned up once. The rearrangement links TRBV19 to TRBJ1-2; TRBD1 is a possible D gene (5 bases). CDR3 size: 12 residues. The germline V gene has CDR1 LNHDA and CDR2 SQIVND (reference sequence). Trimming left V 10 bases short and J 3 bases short, with 12 bases between. CDR3: CAIRDGYYGYTF. In nucleotides, the CDR3 is TGTGCCATTAGGGACGGCTACTATGGCTACACCTTC.

CDR3 residues: CASSLSEGTEAFF. The CDR3 coding sequence is TGTGCCAGCAGCTTATCGGAGGGAACTGAAGCTTTCTTT. The chain links TRBV7-9 to TRBJ1-1; D not resolved. The CDR3 is 13 amino acids. Trimming cost V 2 bases and J 5 bases, with 9 bases left between them. In germline, CDR1 is SEHNR, CDR2 FQNEAQ (reference sequence).

Comment on this clone: At the DNA level, this CDR3 is encoded by other sequences in the same sample as well. The chain recombines TRBV7-9 with TRBJ1-1; 7 bases align to TRBD1. The CDR3 runs to 15 residues. Unmatched junction bases numbered 6, after V lost 5 bases and J lost 0 bases. Per germline, CDR1 SEHNR and CDR2 FQNEAQ (reference sequence). The CDR3 spells CASSPRTGMNTEAFF. As DNA, the CDR3 is TGTGCCAGCAGCCCCAGGACAGGTATGAACACTGAAGCTTTCTTT.

The rearrangement links TRBV27 to TRBJ2-7, with 9 bases identical to TRBD2. V trimming: 7 bases; J trimming: 4 bases; junction bases outside the gene matches: 14. The CDR3 is made up of 16 amino acids. Germline V gene data show CDR1 as MNHEY and CDR2 as SMNVEV (reference sequence). The CDR3 nucleotides read TGTGCCAGCACCCTAGGGGTTGGGACTAGCATGTACGAGCAGTACTTC. It encodes CASTLGVGTSMYEQYF.

The chain recombines TRBV7-6 with TRBJ2-2, with 13 bases fitting TRBD2. Germline V lookup: CDR1 SGHVS, CDR2 FNYEAQ. Losses at the gene ends were 4 bases for V and 6 bases for J; bases not matched to a gene: 5. The CDR3 has 16 residues. CDR3 protein: CASSSRLAGGAGELFF. In DNA, the CDR3 is TGTGCCAGCAGCTCCAGACTAGCGGGAGGTGCCGGGGAGCTGTTTTTT. Variable domain in full (rest from reference TRBV7-6 and TRBJ2-2): GAGVSQSPRYKVTKRGQDVALRCDPISGHVSLYWYRQALGQGPEFLTYFNYEAQQDKSGLPNDRFSAERPEGSISTLTIQRTEQRDSAMYRCASSSRLAGGAGELFFGEGSRLTVL.

The chain joins TRBV5-6 to TRBJ2-3; 9 bases are shared with TRBD2. Per the germline V gene, CDR1 is SGHDT and CDR2 is YYEEEE. V lost 2 bases, J lost 5 bases, and 6 bases stayed unmatched. The CDR3 is made up of 15 amino acids. For the CDR3, the DNA is TGTGCCAGCAGCTTAAAGCGGGAGGCAGAAGATACGCAGTATTTT. This codes for CASSLKREAEDTQYF. Full variable domain (missing parts from reference TRBV5-6 and TRBJ2-3): DAGVTQSPTHLIKTRGQQVTLRCSPKSGHDTVSWYQQALGQGPQFIFQYYEEEERQRGNFPDRFSGHQFPNYSSELNVNALLLGDSALYLCASSLKREAEDTQYFGPGTRLTVL.

This chain connects TRBV5-6 to TRBJ1-5, with unresolved D. The CDR3 runs 13 residues. CDR1 and CDR2 (germline): SGHDT, YYEEEE. Trimming took off 4 bases at V and 4 bases at J, with 9 bases between the two ends. The CDR3 protein is CASSHQPNQPQHF. CDR3 DNA sequence: TGTGCCAGCAGCCACCAGCCGAATCAGCCCCAGCATTTT.

V gene TRBV10-3 combines with J gene TRBJ2-3, with 8 bases fitting TRBD2. Unmatched junction bases numbered 9, after V lost 10 bases and J lost 3 bases. The CDR3 extends over 14 amino acids. Germline CDR1 is ENHRY and CDR2 is SYGVKD. This CDR3 is CATRGGQMTDTQYF. For the CDR3, the DNA is TGTGCCACTCGGGGGGGACAAATGACAGATACGCAGTATTTT.

The chain is built from TRBV7-3 and TRBJ1-2, with D possibly being TRBD1 (6 bases). In germline, CDR1 is SGHTA, CDR2 FQGTGA. This CDR3 has 13 amino acids. V dropped 4 bases and J dropped 6 bases, with 12 bases sitting between them. The CDR3 loop reads CASSWGPGDGYTF. CDR3 nucleotides: TGTGCCAGCAGCTGGGGGCCGGGCGATGGCTACACCTTC.

This chain joins TRBV5-6 and TRBJ2-5; the match to TRBD2 covers 8 bases. The CDR3 runs 16 residues. CDR1 SGHDT and CDR2 YYEEEE come from the germline V gene. V lost 0 bases to trimming and J lost 0 bases; unmatched junction nucleotides: 4. The CDR3 here is CASSLDLAGYQETQYF. The CDR3 DNA sequence: TGTGCCAGCAGCTTGGATTTAGCGGGGTACCAAGAGACCCAGTACTTC.

The chain has TRBV5-4 and TRBJ2-3; D could derive from TRBD1 or TRBD2 (5 bases each). CDR1 is SGHNT, CDR2 YYREEE, per germline (reference sequence). V was cut by 4 bases and J by 5 bases, with 17 bases left in between. The CDR3 has 15 amino acids. The chain's CDR3 is CASSPRGQGVDTQYF. As DNA, the CDR3 is TGTGCCAGCAGCCCAAGGGGCCAGGGAGTAGATACGCAGTATTTT.

This CDR3 reads CASSDGGRGYGYTF. In DNA, the CDR3 is TGTGCCAGCAGTGACGGGGGACGGGGCTATGGCTACACCTTC. The V gene is TRBV6-1, the J gene TRBJ1-2, with a tentative D call TRBD1 (5 bases). Trimming removed 3 bases at V and 4 bases at J, with 12 bases between. CDR3 length: 14 residues. The germline V gene encodes CDR1 MNHNS and CDR2 SASEGT.

With regard to this clone: The sample carries other DNA sequences with the same CDR3. The genes are TRBV5-6 and TRBJ2-7; D perhaps matches TRBD1 (5 bases). This CDR3 comprises 13 residues. In germline, CDR1 is SGHDT, CDR2 YYEEEE. Trimming shortened V by 1 base and J by 4 bases, and 9 bases separated the two germline ends. The DNA for the CDR3 is TGTGCCAGCAGCTTGACAGGAGCTTACGAGCAGTACTTC. Translation gives CASSLTGAYEQYF.

Notes on this clone: Other DNA sequences in the sample encode the same CDR3. The chain joins TRBV29-1 to TRBJ1-2, with a weak D call TRBD1 (5 bases). The germline V and J ends were trimmed by 2 bases and 4 bases, with 11 bases remaining between them. CDR1 and CDR2 from the germline V gene are SQVTM and ANQGSEA. This CDR3 is 13 amino acids long. CDR3 loop: CSVEIGTGYGYTF. In DNA form, the CDR3 reads TGCAGCGTTGAAATCGGTACAGGCTATGGCTACACCTTC.